Presented here are 22 T cell receptor beta chains from one specimen sequenced in a study of PD-1 blockade in classical Hodgkin lymphoma. All patients experienced relapse after autologous stem cell transplantation, and brentuximab vedotin exposure was variable. Generated by immunoSEQ multiplex PCR, the TCRdb table keeps only in-frame clones and is missing some. The sample records fewer than 65,000 clones, over 85% being singletons. The source material was peripheral blood mononuclear cells (PBMCs), sampled at baseline. The receptors stem from a human donor with classical Hodgkin lymphoma.

J is TRBJ1-6 and V is TRBV27; D may be TRBD1 (6 bases). The CDR3 loop spans 14 amino acids. The germline gives CDR1 MNHEY, CDR2 SMNVEV (reference sequence). V lost 6 bases and J lost 8, with 14 bases in between. The CDR3 DNA reads as TGTGCCAGCAGACCCAAAGGGGGACATTCACCCCTCCACTTT. This encodes CASRPKGGHSPLHF.

The CDR3 region is CASSLFPNGGGELFF. CDR3 bases: TGTGCCAGCAGTTTATTCCCGAATGGGGGCGGGGAGCTGTTTTTT. The chain recombines TRBV27 with TRBJ2-2, with D perhaps given as TRBD1 or TRBD2 (5 bases each). Germline CDR1 MNHEY, CDR2 SMNVEV (reference sequence). The CDR3 has 15 residues. V gave up 1 base and J gave up 7 bases, with 13 bases separating them.

The J gene is TRBJ2-7, the V gene TRBV7-9, with TRBD1 matching over 11 bases. V shed 5 bases and J 4 bases; nucleotides not matched to a gene: 7. Per germline, CDR1 SEHNR and CDR2 FQNEAQ (reference sequence). The CDR3 sequence is 15 residues long. The CDR3 DNA reads as TGTGCCAGCAGCCCGTTTGGACAGGGGGCATACGAGCAGTACTTC. Its protein product is CASSPFGQGAYEQYF.

The chain combines TRBV19 with TRBJ2-2, with D perhaps TRBD2 (6 bases). CDR1 and CDR2 from the germline V gene are LNHDA and SQIVND (reference sequence). V was cut by 0 bases and J by 6 bases, with 11 bases left in between. This CDR3 has 15 residues. The CDR3 DNA is TGTGCCAGTAGTATAGATCGGGGGAAGGCCGGGGAGCTGTTTTTT. This translates into CASSIDRGKAGELFF.

The rearrangement joins TRBV6-6 to TRBJ1-2; 7 positions match TRBD1. The V and J ends lost 4 bases and 4 bases, in that order; junction bases with no gene match: 6. Germline values: CDR1 MNHNY, CDR2 SVGAGI (reference sequence). The CDR3 covers 14 residues. CDR3 DNA sequence: TGTGCCAGCAGTTCCGGGACAGTTCTCTATGGCTACACCTTC. Its translation is CASSSGTVLYGYTF.

The chain recombines TRBV14 with TRBJ2-7; 10 bases agree with TRBD1. Trimming at V came to 4 bases and at J to 3 bases, leaving 3 bases not matched to a gene. This CDR3 is built from 14 residues. The germline V gene encodes CDR1 SGHDN and CDR2 FVKESK. CDR3 sequence: CASSPTGGFYEQYF. The CDR3, as DNA: TGTGCCAGCAGCCCGACAGGGGGCTTCTACGAGCAGTACTTC.

The CDR3 is CASRPGLVGNEQFF. The CDR3 nucleotides are TGTGCCAGCAGACCAGGACTAGTGGGCAATGAGCAGTTCTTC. The chain links TRBV6-5 to TRBJ2-1; 7 positions match TRBD2. Per germline, CDR1 MNHEY and CDR2 SVGAGI. The CDR3 is 14 amino acids. V gave up 6 bases and J gave up 6 bases; unmatched junction bases: 8.

This clone was detected only a few times. The rearrangement uses TRBV4-1 and TRBJ2-7; a weak D match, TRBD2 (5 bases). The CDR3 loop spans 16 amino acids. The V end lost 0 bases, the J end lost 1 base, and 13 bases lay between the germline ends. Germline V gene sequence: CDR1 MGHRA, CDR2 YSYEKL. CDR3 coding DNA: TGCGCCAGCAGCCAAGAGGCCAGGTCGGGGTCCTACGAGCAGTACTTC. Translating it yields CASSQEARSGSYEQYF.

The chain links TRBV28 to TRBJ1-5, with 10 bases fitting TRBD1. The CDR3 runs to 15 residues. From germline, CDR1 is MDHEN and CDR2 SYDVKM. After removal of 5 bases from V and 6 bases from J, the junction contained 7 bases not matched to a gene. For the CDR3, the DNA is TGTGCCAGCAGTCTGGACAGGGGGTTGGGTCAGCCCCAGCATTTT. Its protein is CASSLDRGLGQPQHF.

The chain is built from TRBV4-2 and TRBJ1-2; D unclear. V was trimmed by 3 bases and J by 2 bases, leaving 13 bases between them. This CDR3 is 15 amino acids long. The V gene's germline CDR1 is LGHNA and CDR2 YNFKEQ. CDR3 nucleotide sequence: TGTGCCAGCAGCCACTATAGTACTGGGAACTATGGCTACACCTTC. This gives the protein CASSHYSTGNYGYTF.

The chain is built from TRBV5-4 and TRBJ1-2; a possible D gene is TRBD1 (6 bases). V shed 4 bases and J shed 8 bases, with 15 bases lying between them. Germline loops: CDR1 SGHNT, CDR2 YYREEE (reference sequence). The CDR3 length is 13 residues. The CDR3, as DNA: TGTGCCAGCAGCCATAACAACAGGGACGGCTACACCTTC. It codes for CASSHNNRDGYTF. Based on the CDR3 plus reference TRBV5-4 and TRBJ1-2, the full variable domain is ETGVTQSPTHLIKTRGQQVTLRCSSQSGHNTVSWYQQALGQGPQFIFQYYREEENGRGNFPPRFSGLQFPNYSSELNVNALELDDSALYLCASSHNNRDGYTFGSGTRLTVV.

This clone has a handful of counts. This sequence joins TRBV11-2 and TRBJ2-2, with 8 bases lining up with TRBD2. Germline lookup yields CDR1 SGHAT and CDR2 FQNNGV. This CDR3 spans 17 amino acids. V gave up 5 bases and J gave up 5 bases; unmatched junction bases: 13. CDR3 loop: CASSRRGGVGGTGELFF. The CDR3 bases are TGTGCCAGCAGCCGCCGGGGGGGCGTAGGTGGGACCGGGGAGCTGTTTTTT.

The genes are TRBV5-3 and TRBJ2-1; no firm D call. TRBV5-3 is labeled an ORF, and its function is uncertain. The CDR3 totals 21 residues. V lost 0 bases and J lost 0, with 25 bases in between. CDR3 sequence: CARSLGPVVAGLVSSYNEQFF. The CDR3 DNA is TGTGCCAGAAGCTTGGGCCCAGTAGTTGCAGGATTAGTCAGCTCCTACAATGAGCAGTTCTTC.

The gene calls are TRBV19 and TRBJ2-7; 7 nucleotides agree with TRBD2. V dropped 4 bases and J dropped 4; count of bases not matched to a gene: 4. CDR3 length: 13 amino acids. Germline CDR1 and CDR2: LNHDA and SQIVND (reference sequence). The CDR3, as DNA: TGTGCCAGTAGTACGGCCGGGGGGTACGAGCAGTACTTC. This gives the protein CASSTAGGYEQYF. The variable domain in full, with the rest retrieved from reference TRBV19 and TRBJ2-7, is DGGITQSPKYLFRKEGQNVTLSCEQNLNHDAMYWYRQDPGQGLRLIYYSQIVNDFQKGDIAEGYSVSREKKESFPLTVTSAQKNPTAFYLCASSTAGGYEQYFGPGTRLTVT.

The rearrangement joins TRBV13 to TRBJ1-6, with unresolved D. Germline V gene lookup returns CDR1 PRHDT and CDR2 FYEKMQ (reference sequence). This CDR3 region has 14 residues. The germline V and J ends were trimmed by 1 base and 8 bases, with 9 bases remaining between them. CDR3 in amino acids: CASSLVTSDSPLHF. The DNA for the CDR3 is TGTGCCAGCAGCTTAGTTACCTCGGATTCACCCCTCCACTTT.

The chain carries TRBV27 and TRBJ2-5; D possibly corresponds to TRBD2 (6 bases). Germline loops: CDR1 MNHEY, CDR2 SMNVEV (reference sequence). V was shortened by 4 bases and J by 1 base, with 13 bases between the two germline ends. The CDR3 covers 15 residues. The CDR3 DNA sequence: TGTGCCAGCAGTTGGGCCGGAGGGTCCCAAGAGACCCAGTACTTC. Its protein is CASSWAGGSQETQYF.

The chain joins TRBV14 to TRBJ2-1; the match to TRBD1 covers 7 bases. V was pared by 3 bases and J by 0 bases, with 17 bases of the junction left unmatched. This CDR3 spans 20 amino acids. Germline CDR1 is SGHDN and CDR2 is FVKESK. The CDR3 reads CASSQGWDRRLRSSYNEQFF. CDR3 nucleotide sequence: TGTGCCAGCAGCCAGGGCTGGGACAGAAGATTACGTAGCTCCTACAATGAGCAGTTCTTC. Full variable domain (missing parts from reference TRBV14 and TRBJ2-1): EAGVTQFPSHSVIEKGQTVTLRCDPISGHDNLYWYRRVMGKEIKFLLHFVKESKQDESGMPNNRFLAERTGGTYSTLKVQPAELEDSGVYFCASSQGWDRRLRSSYNEQFFGPGTRLTVL.

The rearrangement joins TRBV18 to TRBJ1-5; unclear D gene. CDR3 length: 16 residues. In germline, CDR1 is KGHSH, CDR2 LQKENI. Trimming took 3 bases from V and 0 from J, leaving 12 bases between them. CDR3 in amino acids: CASSPGKQDSNQPQHF. The CDR3 DNA is TGTGCCAGCTCACCCGGAAAGCAGGATAGCAATCAGCCCCAGCATTTT.

The rearrangement uses TRBV18 and TRBJ2-3, with 12 bases that match TRBD2. The germline gives CDR1 KGHSH, CDR2 LQKENI. Losses at the gene ends were 6 bases for V and 3 bases for J; bases not matched to a gene: 7. This CDR3 is built from 16 residues. As DNA, the CDR3 is TGTGCCAGCTCCATGACTAGCGGGAGTCAAACAGATACGCAGTATTTT. Protein product: CASSMTSGSQTDTQYF. The variable domain in full, completed from reference TRBV18 and TRBJ2-3, reads NAGVMQNPRHLVRRRGQEARLRCSPMKGHSHVYWYRQLPEEGLKFMVYLQKENIIDESGMPKERFSAEFPKEGPSILRIQQVVRGDSAAYFCASSMTSGSQTDTQYFGPGTRLTVL.

The chain recombines TRBV9 with TRBJ2-3; 7 nucleotides align to TRBD2. The germline CDR1 and CDR2 sequences are SGDLS and YYNGEE. V was clipped by 4 bases and J by 1 base; unmatched bases: 9. This CDR3 contains 16 residues. The CDR3 is CASSPRGGGGTDTQYF. The CDR3 DNA reads TGTGCCAGCAGCCCTCGCGGGGGTGGGGGCACAGATACGCAGTATTTT.

The chain has TRBV7-8 and TRBJ2-5; 7 bases are a match to TRBD1. Germline V CDR1 and CDR2: SGHVS, FQNEAQ. The CDR3 is made up of 14 amino acids. V gave up 5 bases and J gave up 4 bases; unmatched junction bases: 7. The CDR3 region has the DNA TGTGCCAGCAGCCAACAGGGGACGGTAGAGACCCAGTACTTC. Its translation: CASSQQGTVETQYF.

This sequence joins TRBV5-6 and TRBJ2-7; 8 nucleotides align to TRBD1. The length of the CDR3 is 12 residues. CDR1 and CDR2 (germline): SGHDT, YYEEEE. V dropped 0 bases and J dropped 9; count of bases not matched to a gene: 2. The CDR3 loop is CASSLGRGPQYF. Written as DNA, the CDR3 is TGTGCCAGCAGCTTGGGCAGGGGGCCGCAGTACTTC.